This TCR beta chain was observed in a study of T cells in Graves' hyperthyroidism and ophthalmopathy. RNA transcripts were the template for amplifying TCR beta CDR3 regions. The HTBI primer set served for first-round RT-PCR of the TCR CDR3. TCRdb processed the multiplex PCR reads anew with MiXCR; each CDR3 protein has one entry. The table lists around 210,000 distinct CDR3 sequences, approximately 16% of them singletons. CDR3 length equals 14 residues. CDR1 and CDR2 (germline): LNHDA, SQIVND (reference sequence). V lost 5 bases and J lost 3; bases outside the gene matches: 7. This receptor was identified in a woman in her forties or fifties with Graves' hyperthyroidism. The specimen was blood. This chain connects TRBV19 to TRBJ2-7, with TRBD1 matching 7 bases. The CDR3 spells CASSLRDSLYEQYF. The CDR3 DNA reads as TGTGCCAGTAGTCTCCGGGACAGCCTCTACGAGCAGTACTTC.